This T cell receptor (beta chain) was recovered during a study of blood T cell repertoires in COVID-19. Germline loops: CDR1 SNHLY, CDR2 FYNNEI. The V end lost 0 bases, the J end lost 1 base, and 9 bases lay between the germline ends. The CDR3 extends over 15 amino acids. In the original analysis: Amplified reference gene primers provided the basis for estimating nucleated cell counts. The assay was immunoSEQ multiplex PCR, and TCRdb's table has in-frame clones only and misses some. The DNA was the basis for D and trimming; V, J and clone size are from that table. Among around 150,000 clones listed, over 80% were seen once.

The sample consisted of peripheral blood. The clonotype comes from a woman aged 50 to 60 with acute or convalescent COVID-19. This chain joins TRBV2 and TRBJ1-1, with no clear D. The DNA of the CDR3 is TGTGCCAGCAGTGAAGCAGAGGTACGGAACACTGAAGCTTTCTTT. Translated, it gives CASSEAEVRNTEAFF.